The source of this TCR beta chain is a study of OX40 agonist ivuxolimab in advanced cancers. Study-wide context: Past anti-PD-1, anti-PD-L1 or anti-CTLA-4 therapy was accepted, and approximately 40% had received some. Findings and caveats of the study: Among the lowest levels of clonal expansion were found in partial responders at 0.1-3.0 mg/kg. Some nonresponders likewise displayed low normalized T-cell clonal expansion.

Some clones are missing from TCRdb's copy, which holds only in-frame ones; the method was immunoSEQ multiplex PCR. This sample has 100,000 or so clones, with 95% to 97% found just once. Comment on this clone: The antigen remains undetermined.

V lost 0 bases to trimming and J lost 7 bases, with 4 bases between them. CDR1 MRHNA and CDR2 SNTAGT come from the germline V gene. CDR3 length: 13 residues. J is TRBJ1-6 and V is TRBV6-4; D call uncertain. The sequencing here drew on CD4+ or CD8+ T cells sorted from blood, taken in a trial of the OX40 agonist ivuxolimab. This receptor was identified in an adult with an advanced solid tumor such as melanoma, head and neck, liver or kidney cancer. The CDR3 bases are TGTGCCAGCAGTGACTCTATCAATTCACCCCTCCACTTT. This gives the protein CASSDSINSPLHF.